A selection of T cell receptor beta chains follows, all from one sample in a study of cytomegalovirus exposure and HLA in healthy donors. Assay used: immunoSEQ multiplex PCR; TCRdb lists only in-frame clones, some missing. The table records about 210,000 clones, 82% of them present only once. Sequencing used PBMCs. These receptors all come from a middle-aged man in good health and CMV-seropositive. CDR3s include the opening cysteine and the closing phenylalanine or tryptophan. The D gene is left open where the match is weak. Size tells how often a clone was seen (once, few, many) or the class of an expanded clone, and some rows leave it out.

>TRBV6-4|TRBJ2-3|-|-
TGTGCCAGCAGTGTCGGGAGTTTCGCAGATACGCAGTATTTT
CASSVGSFADTQYF
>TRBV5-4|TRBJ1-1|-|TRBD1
TGTGCCAGCAGCAGTTACCGGGACAGGGGGCGTACTGAAGCTTTCTTT
CASSSYRDRGRTEAFF
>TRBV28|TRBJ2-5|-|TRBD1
TGTGCCAGCAGTTCCGCCTTGGGACAGGGGGCAGAAGAGACCCAGTACTTC
CASSSALGQGAEETQYF
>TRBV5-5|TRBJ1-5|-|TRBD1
TGTGCCAGCAGCTTGGCCGAGGGACAGGGGATTCAGCCCCAGCATTTT
CASSLAEGQGIQPQHF
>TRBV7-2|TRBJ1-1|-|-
TGTGCCAGCAGTACACAGGGCGGAATGAACACTGAAGCTTTCTTT
CASSTQGGMNTEAFF
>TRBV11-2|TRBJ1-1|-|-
TGTGCCAGCAGCTTAGGGACAGTTATGAACACTGAAGCTTTCTTT
CASSLGTVMNTEAFF
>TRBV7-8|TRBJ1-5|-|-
TGTGCCAGCAGCTTAGGCGGCCAGCCCCAGCATTTT
CASSLGGQPQHF
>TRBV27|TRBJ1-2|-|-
TGTGCCAGCAGCATCCAGGGGAACTATGGCTACACCTTC
CASSIQGNYGYTF
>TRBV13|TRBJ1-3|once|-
TGTGCCAGCAGCTTAGGGGCAGGCGACTCTGGAAACACCATATATTTT
CASSLGAGDSGNTIYF
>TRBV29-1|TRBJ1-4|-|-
TGCAGCGCCGTAAGGGGAACTAATGAAAAACTGTTTTTT
CSAVRGTNEKLFF
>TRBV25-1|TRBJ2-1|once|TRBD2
TGTGCCAGCAGTGCCCTGCTAGCGGGAAATTACAATGAGCAGTTCTTC
CASSALLAGNYNEQFF
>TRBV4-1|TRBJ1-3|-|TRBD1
TGCGCCAGCAGCCAACCCTCCCGGGACAGAGGAAACACCATATATTTT
CASSQPSRDRGNTIYF
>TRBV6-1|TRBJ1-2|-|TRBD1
TGTGCCAGCAGCGAGACAGGGCGAGGCTATGGCTACACCTTC
CASSETGRGYGYTF
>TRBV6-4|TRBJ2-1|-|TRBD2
TGTGCCAGCAGCGAACTAGCGGGAGTAAGCAATGAGCAGTTCTTC
CASSELAGVSNEQFF
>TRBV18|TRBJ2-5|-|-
TGTGCCAGCTCACCCCTCTCATCCGGAGGAGGACAAGAGACCCAGTACTTC
CASSPLSSGGGQETQYF
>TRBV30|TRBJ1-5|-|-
TGTGCCTGGAGTGGACAGCTTATCAGGCAGCCCCAGCATTTT
CAWSGQLIRQPQHF
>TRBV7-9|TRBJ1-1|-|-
TGTGCCAGCAGCTTAGGCACAGGACTGAACACTGAAGCTTTCTTT
CASSLGTGLNTEAFF
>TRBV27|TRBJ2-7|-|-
TGTGCCAGCAGTTTCCAGCGGAACTACGAGCAGTACTTC
CASSFQRNYEQYF
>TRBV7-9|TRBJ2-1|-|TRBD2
TGTGCCAGCAGCCGGACTAGCGGGGGCTCCAATGAGCAGTTCTTC
CASSRTSGGSNEQFF
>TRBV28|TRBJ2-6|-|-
TGTGCCAGCAGTTCCCCTATTGGGGCCAACGTCCTGACTTTC
CASSSPIGANVLTF
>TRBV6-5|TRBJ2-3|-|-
TGTGCCAGCAGTTACGAGGGGGAACCAAGCACAGATACGCAGTATTTT
CASSYEGEPSTDTQYF
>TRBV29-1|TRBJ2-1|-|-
TGCAGCGGATCCATATCGGTCTCCTACAATGAGCAGTTCTTC
CSGSISVSYNEQFF
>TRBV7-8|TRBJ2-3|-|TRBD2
TGTGCCAGCAGCAATAGGGGGCTGGGCGGGAGGGCCCAAAGCACAGATACGCAGTATTTT
CASSNRGLGGRAQSTDTQYF
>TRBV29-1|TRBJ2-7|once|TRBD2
TGCAGCGTCGCCACTTCACTAGCGGGCCCCTACGAGCAGTACTTC
CSVATSLAGPYEQYF
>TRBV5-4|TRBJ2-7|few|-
TGTGCCAGCAGCTTCTGGGAGAGCTACGAGCAGTACTTC
CASSFWESYEQYF
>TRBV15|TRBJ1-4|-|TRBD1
TGTGCCACCAGCAGAGATCAGGGGGGTGAAAAACTGTTTTTT
CATSRDQGGEKLFF
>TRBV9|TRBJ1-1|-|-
TGTGCCAGCAGCGTTGCGGGGCAGGGATCGATCTGGAACACTGAAGCTTTCTTT
CASSVAGQGSIWNTEAFF
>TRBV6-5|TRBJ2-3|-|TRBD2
TGTGCCAGCAGTTACGGACTAGCGGGATCCACAGATACGCAGTATTTT
CASSYGLAGSTDTQYF
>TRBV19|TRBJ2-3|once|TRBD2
TGTGCCAGTAGTATTGGCGGGAGCGGAACAGATACGCAGTATTTT
CASSIGGSGTDTQYF
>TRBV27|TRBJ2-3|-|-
TGTGCCAGCAGTTTATCGAGTCTAGTCTTCCATACGCAGTATTTT
CASSLSSLVFHTQYF
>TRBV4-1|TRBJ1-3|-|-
TGCGCCAGCAGCCAAGAGGCCTTTGGGGCTGGTGGAAACACCATATATTTT
CASSQEAFGAGGNTIYF
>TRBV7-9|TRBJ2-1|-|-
TGTGCCAGCAGCTCCCAGGGGTATGAGCAGTTCTTC
CASSSQGYEQFF
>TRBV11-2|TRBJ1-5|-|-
TGTGCCAGCAGCCTCACAGGGCAGCCCCAGCATTTT
CASSLTGQPQHF
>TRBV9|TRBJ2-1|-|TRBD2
TGTGCCAGCAGCGGACGGACTAGCGGGAAAAATGAGCAGTTCTTC
CASSGRTSGKNEQFF
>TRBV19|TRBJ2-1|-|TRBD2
TGTGCCAGTAGTATAAGGCTAGCGGGGAATGAGCAGTTCTTC
CASSIRLAGNEQFF
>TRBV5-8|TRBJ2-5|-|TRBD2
TGTGCCAGCAGCTTGGCCCTGGTACTAGCGTCCTATAGGGAGACCCAGTACTTC
CASSLALVLASYRETQYF
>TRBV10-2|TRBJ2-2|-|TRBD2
TGCGCCAGCAATTTAGCGGGTCTGAACACCGGGGAGCTGTTTTTT
CASNLAGLNTGELFF
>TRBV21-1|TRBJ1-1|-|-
TGTGCCAGCAGCAGCCCGGGACAGGGCCACATGAACACTGAAGCTTTCTTT
CASSSPGQGHMNTEAFF
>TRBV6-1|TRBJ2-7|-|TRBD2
TGTGCCAGCAGTGAAGCGCTGGTAGCGGGAGACTGGGAGCAGTACTTC
CASSEALVAGDWEQYF
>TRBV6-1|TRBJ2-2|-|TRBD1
TGTGCCAGCAGTGAAGGTCCACAGGGGGCGGGGACCGGGGAGCTGTTTTTT
CASSEGPQGAGTGELFF
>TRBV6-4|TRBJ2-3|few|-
TGTGCCAGCAGTGGGTCGTTAAACTCAGATACGCAGTATTTT
CASSGSLNSDTQYF
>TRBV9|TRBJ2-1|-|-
TGTGCCAGCAGCGTAGACTATTACAATGAGCAGTTCTTC
CASSVDYYNEQFF
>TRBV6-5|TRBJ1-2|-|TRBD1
TGTGCCAGCAGGCGGGACAGCAACTATGGCTACACCTTC
CASRRDSNYGYTF
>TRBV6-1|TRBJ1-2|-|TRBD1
TGTGCCACCGACCCTTCTCGGGACAGAGTTTATGGCTACACCTTC
CATDPSRDRVYGYTF
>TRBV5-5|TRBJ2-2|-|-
TGTGCCAGCAGTTGGGGCCAGGGATTAACATTAACCGGGGAGCTGTTTTTT
CASSWGQGLTLTGELFF
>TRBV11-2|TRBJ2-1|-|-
TGTGCCAGCAGCCTCGGACTCAACAATGAGCAGTTCTTC
CASSLGLNNEQFF
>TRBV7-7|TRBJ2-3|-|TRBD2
TGTGCCAGCAGCTCCGGGACTAGCGGGAGTCGTAGCACAGATACGCAGTATTTT
CASSSGTSGSRSTDTQYF
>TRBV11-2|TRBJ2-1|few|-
TGTGCCAGCAGCTCGCTCGGCGGTGAGCAGTTCTTC
CASSSLGGEQFF
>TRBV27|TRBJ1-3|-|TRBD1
TGTGCCAGCAGCCAGACAGGGTTAGGAAACACCATATATTTT
CASSQTGLGNTIYF